This TCR beta chain was captured by sequencing in a study of siplizumab effects on memory and regulatory T cells. Study-level results: The authors mapped only a minor fraction of alloreactive clones to unstimulated subsets.

The protocol was immunoSEQ multiplex PCR, while the TCRdb copy is restricted to in-frame clones and leaves out a portion. Found here are 99,000 or so clones, over 85% of them singletons; the top ten hold roughly 0.64%. With respect to this clone: Antigen specificity is unknown.

Germline V CDR1 and CDR2: MNHEY, SVGAGI. Trimming took off 6 bases at V and 4 bases at J, with 4 bases between the two ends. The CDR3 is 12 amino acids. The origin of this receptor is a human donor in good health. The rearrangement uses TRBV6-5 and TRBJ1-6; D ambiguous. Sequenced input: Tregs sorted from blood. The CDR3 here is CASSRYNSPLHF. The CDR3 DNA follows: TGTGCCAGCAGCCGATATAATTCACCCCTCCACTTT.